This T cell receptor beta chain was retrieved from a study of identifying expanded T cells in peripheral blood. Regarding the study as a whole: Variance in clone template counts between approximately 2-week samples significantly increased with total template count across all healthy donors. Differentially abundant clones: about 1.1 between replicates, about 16 at around 14 days, around 19 at four.

A remark on this clone: Its antigen is undetermined.

Assay used: immunoSEQ multiplex PCR; TCRdb lists only in-frame clones, some missing. Altogether 100,000 or so clones are present, around 90% being singletons, with the ten largest covering roughly a sixth. Looked up from germline, CDR1 is SGHKS and CDR2 is YYEKEE (reference sequence). This CDR3 has 13 amino acids. Between the trimmed V and J ends, which lost 0 bases and 3 bases, there was a span of 7 bases. The sequence came from a person aged 18-69 years in good health. The sequenced sample was blood. The chain employs TRBV5-5 and TRBJ2-7; D call uncertain. The CDR3 region is CASSLARGYEQYF. The CDR3 nucleotides are TGTGCCAGCAGCTTGGCGCGTGGCTACGAGCAGTACTTC.